One and the same sample provided the 6 T cell receptor beta chains below, sequenced in a study of T cells after yellow fever vaccination. TCRdb processed the 5' RACE reads anew with MiXCR; each CDR3 protein has one entry. The data contain 25,000 to 35,000 distinct CDR3 sequences, roughly 6.3% of them seen just once; the ten biggest clones take up about 25%. The source was PBMCs, either bulk or a sorted T-cell subset (CD4+, CD8+, memory, or dextramer-sorted; not recorded which), collected on the day of the yellow fever booster vaccination. These receptors were taken from a man aged 25-45 years who received the YFV17D yellow fever vaccine.

Ten or more counts support this clonotype. The CDR3 nucleotides read TGCGCCAGCAGCCAAGGGCAGTTGGCTTCACCCCTCCACTTT. The encoded protein is CASSQGQLASPLHF. The chain has TRBV4-3 and TRBJ1-6; D is ambiguous. This CDR3 comprises 14 residues. Trimming took off 1 base at V and 9 bases at J, with 10 bases between the two ends. The germline CDR1 and CDR2 sequences are LGHNA and YSLEER.

CDR3 nucleotide sequence: TGTGCCAGCAGCTTCCCAGGGACAGAGACCCAGTACTTC. Protein: CASSFPGTETQYF. The gene calls are TRBV5-6 and TRBJ2-5; D could derive from TRBD1 or TRBD2 (5 bases each). CDR3 length: 13 residues. Germline assignment: CDR1 SGHDT and CDR2 YYEEEE. Trimming pared 2 bases from V and 4 bases from J, leaving 9 bases between.

The chain links TRBV5-1 to TRBJ2-4; TRBD2 agrees at 7 bases. The germline CDR1 and CDR2 sequences are SGHRS and YFSETQ. Germline trimming cut 5 bases from V and 6 bases from J; bases unmatched to any gene: 2. The CDR3 extends over 12 amino acids. The DNA of the CDR3 is TGCGCCAGCAGAGGACTAGGAAACATTCAGTACTTC. The encoded protein is CASRGLGNIQYF.

In its sample, this clonotype was seen many times. The chain uses TRBV6-1 and TRBJ2-3; D gene uncertain. CDR3 length equals 13 residues. Trimming left V 6 bases short and J 4 bases short, with 11 bases between. Germline lookup yields CDR1 MNHNS and CDR2 SASEGT. In DNA, the CDR3 is TGTGCCAGCAGCAATCCCATCCCAGATACGCAGTATTTT. The encoded protein is CASSNPIPDTQYF.

This clonotype was seen only a few times. This sequence joins TRBV7-2 and TRBJ2-5, with 7 nucleotides matching TRBD2. Trimming removed 2 bases from V and 5 bases from J; junction bases left unmatched: 5. This CDR3 is 14 amino acids long. The germline gives CDR1 SGHTA, CDR2 FQGNSA. CDR3: CASSLRAGGETQYF. DNA for the CDR3: TGTGCCAGCAGCTTAAGGGCCGGGGGGGAGACCCAGTACTTC.

The V call is TRBV11-2, the J call TRBJ1-5; no clear D gene. This CDR3 contains 16 residues. Trimming left V 2 bases short and J 2 bases short, with 13 bases between. CDR1 and CDR2 (germline): SGHAT, FQNNGV. The DNA of the CDR3 is TGTGCCAGCAGCTTACAAACGGGTCTCGGCAATCAGCCCCAGCATTTT. It translates to CASSLQTGLGNQPQHF.